Listed below are T cell receptor beta chains from one sample, sequenced in a study of Graves' ophthalmopathy and Graves' hyperthyroidism. TCRdb used MiXCR to reprocess the multiplex PCR reads, holding one entry per CDR3 protein. Counted here are around 1.1 million distinct CDR3 sequences, about 36% occurring once; the ten biggest clones make up 11%. What was sequenced was peripheral blood or thyroid tissue (not recorded which). The receptors stem from an adult man with Graves' hyperthyroidism. Both conserved end residues are part of each CDR3. D genes are given only for firm matches. Expanded clones are given a class, and other clones once, few, many or no size at all.

length	size	D	V	J	DNA	CDR3
13	-	TRBD1	TRBV10-2	TRBJ1-1	TGCGCCAGCAGTGAGGGACAGGGGTTTGAAGCTTTCTTT	CASSEGQGFEAFF
15	-	TRBD1	TRBV20-1	TRBJ2-5	TGCAGTGCTAGACCGGACAGGGGTGACCAAGAGACCCAGTACTTC	CSARPDRGDQETQYF
13	many	-	TRBV14	TRBJ1-2	TGTGCCAGCAGCCAAAAGCAGGGGAACGGCTACACCTTC	CASSQKQGNGYTF
16	-	TRBD2	TRBV10-3	TRBJ2-2	TGTGCCATCAGAAGACGCGGGGGATCGGACACCGGGGAGCTGTTTTTT	CAIRRRGGSDTGELFF
15	many	TRBD1	TRBV5-6	TRBJ1-5	TGTGCCAGCAGCTCCGTGGGACAGAGCAATCAGCCCCAGCATTTT	CASSSVGQSNQPQHF
15	few	-	TRBV11-2	TRBJ1-4	TGTGCCAGCAGCTTAGTCGGGGTGGGGAGTGAAAAACTGTTTTTT	CASSLVGVGSEKLFF
17	few	TRBD1	TRBV4-1	TRBJ1-5	TGCGCCAGTAGCCAATTCGTCGGACAGGAAATCAATCAGCCCCAGCATTTT	CASSQFVGQEINQPQHF
15	-	-	TRBV10-3	TRBJ2-7	TGTGCCAGCAGCCACGGCAGGGCGGTCGGGCACGAGCAGTACTTC	CASSHGRAVGHEQYF
14	few	-	TRBV28	TRBJ2-7	TGTGCCAGCACCTCGGCCCAGGGCCGTGGCGAGCAGTACTTC	CASTSAQGRGEQYF
15	-	-	TRBV19	TRBJ2-7	TGTGCCAGTAGTCGTAATCCCGAAAGCTCCTACGAGCAGTACTTC	CASSRNPESSYEQYF
15	many	TRBD1	TRBV7-9	TRBJ2-7	TGTGCCAGCAGCTACCGGGACAGGGGGACCTACGAGCAGTACTTC	CASSYRDRGTYEQYF
14	-	-	TRBV5-1	TRBJ2-7	TGCGCCAGCAGCTTGCGGGCAGGAGGTGGCGAGCAGTACTTC	CASSLRAGGGEQYF
14	-	-	TRBV3-1	TRBJ1-5	TGTGCCAGCAGCCAACAGGGGCTTTCTCAGCCCCAGCATTTT	CASSQQGLSQPQHF
15	-	TRBD1	TRBV4-3	TRBJ1-3	TGCGCCAGCAGCCCCGGGACAGCTGCTGGAAACACCATATATTTT	CASSPGTAAGNTIYF
13	many	-	TRBV10-3	TRBJ1-2	TGTGCCACCCCTGGGGGCTCGCGAGGTGGCTACACCTTC	CATPGGSRGGYTF
17	-	TRBD2	TRBV7-2	TRBJ2-2	TGTGCCAGCAGCCCTATAGGAGCGGGGACCCCCACCGGGGAGCTGTTTTTT	CASSPIGAGTPTGELFF
14	many	-	TRBV9	TRBJ1-1	TGTGCCAGCAGCGTACGGGGGGAAGGGACTGAAGCTTTCTTT	CASSVRGEGTEAFF
13	once	-	TRBV10-3	TRBJ1-1	TGTGCCAGCACTCTTGGGGGCATTCGTGGGGCTTTCTTT	CASTLGGIRGAFF
15	-	-	TRBV2	TRBJ2-7	TGTGCCAGCAGTGAAGTTAAAAGGGCCTCCTACGAGCAGCACTTC	CASSEVKRASYEQHF
13	once	-	TRBV5-1	TRBJ2-5	TGCGCCAGCAGCCCCCGGACAGAGGGGACCCAGTACTTC	CASSPRTEGTQYF
17	-	-	TRBV6-1	TRBJ1-6	TGTGCCAGCAGTGAACTAACGACGCAGGTTCTAGCTTCACCCCTCCACTTT	CASSELTTQVLASPLHF
12	many	-	TRBV11-2	TRBJ2-2	TGTGCCAGCAGGTTTGACACCGGGGAGCTGTTTTTT	CASRFDTGELFF
15	many	-	TRBV19	TRBJ2-5	TGTGCCAGTAACCAACAGGGAGGTGGCGGAGAGACCCAGTACTTC	CASNQQGGGGETQYF
13	-	-	TRBV6-1	TRBJ1-3	TGTGCCAGCAGTCAGCACCGAGGAAACACCATATATTTT	CASSQHRGNTIYF
11	few	TRBD1	TRBV20-1	TRBJ1-1	TGCAGTGCTAGGACAGGGGCTGAAGCTTTCTTT	CSARTGAEAFF
14	-	-	TRBV5-1	TRBJ2-7	TGCGCCAGCAGCCTCAGACACAACTCCTACGAGCAGTACTTC	CASSLRHNSYEQYF
13	-	-	TRBV6-5	TRBJ1-1	TGTGCCAGCAACTTTGCAGGGGACACTGAAGCTTTCTTT	CASNFAGDTEAFF
14	-	-	TRBV24-1	TRBJ1-1	TGTGCCAGCAGATCCCGAGCAGGGGACACTGAAGCTTTCTTT	CASRSRAGDTEAFF
14	-	-	TRBV7-9	TRBJ2-5	TGTGCCAGCAGCTTAGATAGTAACCTTGAGACCCAGTACTTC	CASSLDSNLETQYF
15	-	-	TRBV28	TRBJ2-7	TGTGCCAGCAGTTTTCGGCTAGGGCCAGCCTACGAGCAGTACTTC	CASSFRLGPAYEQYF
11	many	-	TRBV3-1	TRBJ1-1	TGTGCCAGCAGCCAGTCCAGTGAAGCTTTCTTT	CASSQSSEAFF
13	-	-	TRBV20-1	TRBJ2-5	TGCAGTGCCCTGCCGGGTCTACAAGAGACCCAGTACTTC	CSALPGLQETQYF
15	-	-	TRBV25-1	TRBJ2-5	TGTGCCAGCAGTGAATATGTGAGAGGGATTGAGACCCAGTACTTC	CASSEYVRGIETQYF
14	-	-	TRBV10-2	TRBJ1-2	TGCGCCAGCAGTAAAGGAGGCAGCAACTATGGCTACACCTTC	CASSKGGSNYGYTF
15	-	TRBD1	TRBV20-1	TRBJ1-5	TGCAGTCTCTCCCCCCCCGGGACAGGGAGTCAGCCCCAGCATTTT	CSLSPPGTGSQPQHF
16	-	TRBD2	TRBV5-1	TRBJ2-7	TGCGCCAGCAGCGTCACACTGACTAGCGGGCCCTACGAGCAGTACTTC	CASSVTLTSGPYEQYF
9	-	-	TRBV6-6	TRBJ2-5	TGTGCCAGCAGTTATACCCAGTACTTC	CASSYTQYF
18	-	TRBD1	TRBV15	TRBJ1-1	TGTGCCACCAGCAGGGCAGGGGGAGGCAGGGGGCCGAACACTGAAGCTTTCTTT	CATSRAGGGRGPNTEAFF
17	many	-	TRBV11-2	TRBJ2-5	TGTGCCAGCAGCTTAGATCTCGCCTGGGAGTCCGGAGAGACCCAGTACTTC	CASSLDLAWESGETQYF
14	-	-	TRBV29-1	TRBJ2-2	TGCAGCGTTGGGGTCGCGGGTGGCACCGGGGAGCTGTTTTTT	CSVGVAGGTGELFF
14	-	-	TRBV5-5	TRBJ2-7	TGTGCCAGCAGCCGAGTTGGACAAACCTACGAGCAGTACTTC	CASSRVGQTYEQYF
16	many	-	TRBV7-3	TRBJ1-1	TGTGCCAGCAGCAACTACCTTGGGGGAAAGAACACTGAAGCTTTCTTT	CASSNYLGGKNTEAFF
13	many	TRBD1	TRBV19	TRBJ1-1	TGTGCCACCAGTACAGGGGCGAACACTGAAGCTTTCTTT	CATSTGANTEAFF